This is a list of T cell receptor beta chains from one sample in a study of T-cell reconstitution after alpha-beta-depleted transplantation in children. TCRdb passed the PCR reads through MiXCR, listing each CDR3 protein once. The profile shows about 500,000 distinct CDR3 sequences, approximately 32% of them singletons. The specimen comprised PBMCs from the stem cell graft donor, sampled from the stem cell graft. The receptors here all came from a human donor who donated a stem cell graft to a child with aplastic anemia. Each CDR3 is given with its conserved first and last residue. The D gene is left open where the match is weak. Expanded clones get a size class; other rows say once, few or many, or leave the size out.

V gene	D gene	J gene	clone size	CDR3 length	CDR3 protein	CDR3 DNA
TRBV7-6	TRBD1	TRBJ1-2	few	15	CASSPRTGGDYGYTF	TGTGCCAGCAGCCCTCGGACAGGGGGGGACTATGGCTACACCTTC
TRBV12-3/TRBV12-4	.	TRBJ2-7	few	14	CASSYGQGGDEQYF	TGTGCCAGCAGCTACGGACAGGGAGGGGACGAGCAGTACTTC
TRBV15	TRBD1	TRBJ2-3	few	14	CATADRGIGDTQYF	TGTGCCACCGCGGACAGGGGGATCGGAGATACGCAGTATTTT
TRBV15	.	TRBJ2-7	.	14	CATSTKRSSYEQYF	TGTGCCACCAGCACAAAGAGGAGCTCCTACGAGCAGTACTTC
TRBV15	.	TRBJ2-5	.	14	CATSRDIASETQYF	TGTGCCACCAGCAGAGATATCGCCTCGGAGACCCAGTACTTC
TRBV4-3	.	TRBJ2-5	.	16	CASSQDLATSGETQYF	TGCGCCAGCAGCCAAGATCTAGCGACAAGCGGCGAGACCCAGTACTTC
TRBV12-5	.	TRBJ1-1	.	16	CASGLVIIGAHTEAFF	TGTGCTAGTGGTTTGGTAATTATAGGGGCTCACACTGAAGCTTTCTTT
TRBV5-1	.	TRBJ1-2	.	14	CASSPDGSSGVRTF	TGCGCCAGCAGCCCGGACGGGAGTAGTGGGGTTCGAACCTTC
TRBV5-4	TRBD2	TRBJ2-1	.	16	CASSRGSSGIYNEQFF	TGTGCCAGCAGCAGGGGGTCTAGCGGGATCTACAATGAGCAGTTCTTC
TRBV20-1	TRBD1	TRBJ1-3	few	17	CSARDRTGPSSGNTIYF	TGCAGTGCTAGAGATAGGACAGGGCCGAGCTCTGGAAACACCATATATTTT
TRBV12-3/TRBV12-4	.	TRBJ2-1	.	12	CASRGLGREQFF	TGTGCCAGCAGGGGGCTTGGGCGTGAGCAGTTCTTC
TRBV5-1	TRBD1	TRBJ1-1	.	14	CASSPWTGNTEVFF	TGCGCCAGCAGCCCCTGGACAGGGAACACTGAAGTTTTCTTT
TRBV20-1	.	TRBJ2-3	few	9	CSAGDTQYF	TGCAGTGCTGGAGATACGCAGTATTTT
TRBV2	TRBD2	TRBJ2-1	.	12	CASSDLAGGQFF	TGTGCCAGCAGTGATCTGGCGGGAGGGCAGTTCTTC
TRBV4-2	.	TRBJ2-1	.	16	CASRQRGQSSYNEQFF	TGTGCCAGCAGACAGCGGGGACAGAGCTCCTACAATGAGCAGTTCTTC
TRBV4-3	.	TRBJ1-6	.	18	CASSQDPPDYSYNSPLHF	TGCGCCAGCAGCCAAGATCCGCCAGATTACTCCTATAATTCACCCCTCCACTTT
TRBV4-3	.	TRBJ2-7	.	14	CASSQSRGRYEQYF	TGCGCCAGCAGCCAATCCCGAGGGCGCTACGAGCAGTACTTC
TRBV12-3/TRBV12-4	.	TRBJ1-1	once	14	CASGWTEMNTEAFF	TGTGCCAGCGGCTGGACGGAAATGAACACTGAAGCTTTCTTT
TRBV21-1	.	TRBJ2-3	.	15	CASSTDWGRGDTQYF	TGTGCCAGCAGCACCGACTGGGGGCGAGGAGATACGCAGTATTTT
TRBV15	.	TRBJ2-1	few	14	CATSRVSGTRRQFF	TGTGCCACCAGCAGAGTTTCCGGTACTAGAAGGCAGTTCTTC
TRBV20-1	TRBD2	TRBJ2-1	few	14	CSAIIAGVGNEQFF	TGCAGTGCTATCATAGCGGGAGTAGGTAATGAGCAGTTCTTC
TRBV11-2	TRBD1	TRBJ2-5	.	17	CASSLRQGIPLQETQYF	TGTGCCAGCAGCTTACGACAGGGAATCCCTTTGCAAGAGACCCAGTACTTC
TRBV5-1	.	TRBJ1-1	.	16	CASSTGRGLRDTEAFF	TGCGCCAGCAGCACGGGTCGCGGCCTCCGGGACACTGAAGCTTTCTTT
TRBV29-1	.	TRBJ2-3	few	14	CSVTRRSRPDTQYF	TGCAGCGTTACTAGACGGAGTAGGCCAGATACGCAGTATTTT
TRBV5-8	TRBD2	TRBJ2-1	.	17	CASSLARTSGSYNEQFF	TGTGCCAGCAGCTTGGCCAGGACTAGCGGTTCCTACAATGAGCAGTTCTTC
TRBV29-1	.	TRBJ2-3	few	13	CSVRSVNDDTQYF	TGCAGCGTTCGAAGTGTGAATGATGATACGCAGTATTTT
TRBV19	.	TRBJ2-2	.	14	CASSIDRVSGELFF	TGTGCCAGTAGTATAGATCGGGTTAGCGGAGAGCTGTTTTTT
TRBV12-3/TRBV12-4	.	TRBJ2-2	.	13	CASRGPRAGELFF	TGTGCCAGCAGGGGCCCTAGGGCCGGGGAGCTGTTTTTT
TRBV20-1	.	TRBJ1-5	.	13	CSAGGHPDQPQHF	TGCAGTGCTGGGGGCCACCCTGATCAGCCCCAGCATTTT
TRBV29-1	.	TRBJ2-3	.	17	CSVEDRFREGSTDTQYF	TGCAGCGTTGAAGATCGGTTTCGTGAGGGGAGCACAGATACGCAGTATTTT
TRBV27	.	TRBJ2-5	.	13	CASSFPSQENQYF	TGTGCCAGCAGTTTCCCCTCCCAAGAGAACCAGTACTTC
TRBV20-1	.	TRBJ1-2	few	14	CSARDPGGNYGYTF	TGCAGTGCTAGAGATCCGGGCGGGAACTATGGCTACACCTTC
TRBV4-1	.	TRBJ1-1	few	15	CASSHEVTGNTEAFF	TGCGCCAGCAGCCACGAGGTGACAGGGAACACTGAAGCTTTCTTT
TRBV20-1	TRBD2	TRBJ2-2	.	15	CSARAGGVDTGELFF	TGCAGTGCCAGAGCGGGAGGGGTAGACACCGGGGAGCTGTTTTTT
TRBV3-1	.	TRBJ1-1	.	16	CASSQERIGVNTEAFF	TGTGCCAGCAGCCAAGAGCGTATCGGGGTGAACACTGAAGCTTTCTTT
TRBV20-1	.	TRBJ1-1	.	16	CSADRGGGYVVTEAFF	TGCAGTGCTGACCGCGGGGGCGGGTACGTTGTCACTGAAGCTTTCTTT
TRBV12-2	.	TRBJ1-2	.	23	CASRLSSFVAARDTGTVNYGYTF	TGTGCAAGTCGCTTAAGCTCATTCGTTGCGGCTAGGGACACCGGGACGGTTAACTATGGCTACACCTTC
TRBV7-9	.	TRBJ2-7	.	14	CATTIEDKYYEQYF	TGTGCCACCACGATCGAAGACAAGTACTACGAGCAGTACTTC
TRBV20-1	.	TRBJ2-2	.	13	CSARLPLTGELFF	TGCAGTGCTAGACTTCCCTTAACGGGGGAGCTGTTTTTT
TRBV18	.	TRBJ1-6	few	15	CASSPRVKFNSPLHF	TGTGCCAGCTCACCGCGGGTCAAATTTAATTCACCCCTCCACTTT
TRBV7-9	.	TRBJ1-2	.	15	CASSLNRADLYGYTF	TGTGCCAGCAGCTTAAATCGCGCAGACTTATATGGCTACACCTTC
TRBV6-1	TRBD2	TRBJ2-7	.	14	CASTHRAGGGEQYF	TGTGCCAGCACCCACCGGGCGGGAGGAGGCGAGCAGTACTTC
TRBV5-1	.	TRBJ2-3	.	16	CASSFPLAGDMDTQYF	TGCGCCAGCAGCTTCCCCCTGGCGGGGGACATGGATACGCAGTATTTT
TRBV29-1	TRBD1	TRBJ2-2	few	14	CSVGQGSYPGELFF	TGCAGCGTCGGACAGGGGTCTTATCCCGGGGAGCTGTTTTTT
TRBV18	.	TRBJ1-5	.	15	CASSPPGHTNRPQHF	TGTGCCAGCTCACCGCCGGGACACACGAATCGACCCCAGCATTTT
TRBV6-6	.	TRBJ2-1	few	13	CASAIYSYNEQFF	TGTGCCAGCGCAATCTACTCCTACAATGAGCAGTTCTTC
TRBV6-2/TRBV6-3	.	TRBJ2-5	.	13	CASSYTKEGTQYF	TGTGCCAGCAGTTACACCAAGGAGGGGACCCAGTACTTC
TRBV9	.	TRBJ1-1	.	18	CASSVSETNEDMNTEAFF	TGTGCCAGCAGCGTAAGTGAGACCAACGAGGACATGAACACTGAAGCTTTCTTT
TRBV20-1	.	TRBJ2-1	.	15	CSASLPSNSYNEQFF	TGCAGTGCTTCCCTTCCTAGCAACTCCTACAATGAGCAGTTCTTC
TRBV29-1	TRBD2	TRBJ2-7	.	13	CSVEASGEYEQYF	TGCAGCGTTGAAGCTAGCGGAGAATACGAGCAGTACTTC
TRBV5-1	TRBD1	TRBJ2-2	.	19	CASSLSPGTGGVRTGELFF	TGCGCCAGCAGCTTGAGTCCCGGGACAGGGGGCGTACGCACCGGGGAGCTGTTTTTT
TRBV11-3	.	TRBJ2-1	once	13	CASSFFAGGEQFF	TGTGCCAGCAGCTTTTTCGCAGGTGGCGAGCAGTTCTTC
TRBV5-1	.	TRBJ1-3	.	16	CASSLEVGLSGNTIYF	TGCGCCAGCAGCTTGGAAGTGGGACTCTCTGGAAACACCATATATTTT
TRBV29-1	.	TRBJ2-3	.	14	CSVEDFSHTDTQYF	TGCAGCGTGGAGGACTTTTCTCACACAGATACGCAGTATTTT
TRBV19	TRBD2	TRBJ2-1	.	19	CASSDSTGTSAYLMYEQFF	TGTGCCAGTAGCGACTCGACTGGGACTAGCGCCTACTTAATGTATGAGCAGTTCTTC
TRBV10-3	.	TRBJ1-2	.	12	CAISEPGVGYTF	TGTGCCATCAGTGAGCCTGGCGTCGGCTACACCTTC
TRBV29-1	.	TRBJ1-2	few	10	CSIRGTGYTF	TGCAGCATTCGGGGGACAGGCTACACCTTC